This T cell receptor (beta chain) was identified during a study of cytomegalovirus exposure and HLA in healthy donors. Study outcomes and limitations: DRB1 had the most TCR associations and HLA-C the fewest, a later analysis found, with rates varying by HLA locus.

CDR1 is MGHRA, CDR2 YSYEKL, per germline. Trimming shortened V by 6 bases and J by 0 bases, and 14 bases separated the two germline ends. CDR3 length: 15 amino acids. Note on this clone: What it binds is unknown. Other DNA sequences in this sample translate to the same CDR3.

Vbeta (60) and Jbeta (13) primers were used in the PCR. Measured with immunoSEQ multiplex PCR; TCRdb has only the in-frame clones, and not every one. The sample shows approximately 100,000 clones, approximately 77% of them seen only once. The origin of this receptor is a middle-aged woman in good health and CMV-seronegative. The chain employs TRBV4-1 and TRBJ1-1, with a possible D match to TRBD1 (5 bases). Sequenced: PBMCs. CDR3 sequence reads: CASRLQVLMNTEAFF. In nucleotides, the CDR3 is TGCGCCAGCAGATTACAGGTCCTGATGAACACTGAAGCTTTCTTT.